Listed here are 26 T cell receptor beta chains from one sample, sequenced in a study of blood T cell repertoires in COVID-19. TCRdb's copy holds only in-frame clones and misses some; the assay was immunoSEQ multiplex PCR. The data hold 150,000 to 200,000 clones, with 70% to 90% observed a single time. Material for sequencing was peripheral blood. These receptor sequences come from a man aged 55-75 years with acute or convalescent COVID-19.

The chain uses TRBV29-1 and TRBJ1-1; D is unresolved. Between the trimmed V and J ends, which lost 6 bases and 1 base, there was a span of 9 bases. CDR3 size: 12 residues. Germline assignment: CDR1 SQVTM and CDR2 ANQGSEA. The CDR3 DNA reads TGCAGCGTCAGGCGGGGGAACACTGAAGCTTTCTTT. The encoded protein is CSVRRGNTEAFF.

V is TRBV5-8 and J is TRBJ2-7; 7 bases map to TRBD1. CDR3 length: 15 amino acids. Per germline, CDR1 SGHTS and CDR2 YDEGEE. Trimming cost V 9 bases and J 3 bases; bases outside gene matches: 15. DNA for the CDR3: TGTGCCACTCCGAAAGGGACAGACCCCTTCTACGAGCAGTACTTC. As protein: CATPKGTDPFYEQYF. Full variable domain (outside the CDR3, taken from reference TRBV5-8 and TRBJ2-7): EAGVTQSPTHLIKTRGQQATLRCSPISGHTSVYWYQQALGLGLQFLLWYDEGEERNRGNFPPRFSGRQFPNYSSELNVNALELEDSALYLCATPKGTDPFYEQYFGPGTRLTVT.

The chain recombines TRBV28 with TRBJ2-1; the D gene is possibly TRBD2 (6 bases). The CDR3 has 16 amino acids. V gave up 2 bases and J gave up 3 bases, with 14 bases separating them. Germline values: CDR1 MDHEN, CDR2 SYDVKM. CDR3 in amino acids: CASSLGVAEGYNEQFF. The CDR3 DNA sequence: TGTGCCAGCAGTTTAGGCGTAGCGGAGGGCTACAATGAGCAGTTCTTC.

This chain links TRBV27 with TRBJ2-7, with D tentatively TRBD1 (6 bases). The V end lost 9 bases, the J end lost 5 bases, and 17 bases lay between the germline ends. This CDR3 is 13 amino acids long. Looked up from germline, CDR1 is MNHEY and CDR2 is SMNVEV (reference sequence). The CDR3: CASGGTGRHEQYF. CDR3 bases: TGTGCCAGTGGAGGAACAGGGAGACACGAGCAGTACTTC.

The chain uses TRBV20-1 and TRBJ1-5; possibly TRBD1 for D (6 bases). The CDR3 consists of 16 residues. V gave up 3 bases and J gave up 4 bases, with 19 bases separating them. Germline CDR1 and CDR2: DFQATT and SNEGSKA (reference sequence). CDR3 region: CSASDSRRGANQPQHF. DNA for the CDR3: TGCAGTGCTAGTGACTCGCGGCGGGGGGCAAATCAGCCCCAGCATTTT.

The gene calls are TRBV7-9 and TRBJ2-1; unclear D gene. The V and J ends lost 1 base and 4 bases respectively, with 5 bases between them. The CDR3 runs to 13 residues. Germline V CDR1 and CDR2: SEHNR, FQNEAQ (reference sequence). As DNA, the CDR3 is TGTGCCAGCAGCTTAGTCCAGTACAATGAGCAGTTCTTC. Its protein product is CASSLVQYNEQFF.

This clone showed up just once. The gene calls are TRBV21-1 and TRBJ2-1; the table's D gene call, TRBD2, was not cross checked with the DNA. TRBV21-1 is classified as a pseudogene. CDR3 length equals 15 residues. The DNA of the CDR3 is TGTGCCAGCAGCAAAGTGGCGGGAGAGGGGACTGAGCAGTTCTTC. It encodes CASSKVAGEGTEQFF.

The V and J genes are TRBV27 and TRBJ2-1; 10 bases align to TRBD2. Looked up from germline, CDR1 is MNHEY and CDR2 is SMNVEV (reference sequence). The J segment lost 6 bases and the V segment lost 6 bases, leaving 2 bases of the junction unmatched. This CDR3 spans 13 amino acids. CDR3 sequence: CASRGTSANEQFF. For the CDR3, the DNA is TGTGCCAGCAGAGGGACTAGCGCCAATGAGCAGTTCTTC.

This sequence joins TRBV6-6 and TRBJ2-7, with 12 bases aligning to TRBD1. CDR1 is MNHNY, CDR2 SVGAGI, per germline (reference sequence). CDR3 length: 14 amino acids. The V gene end was trimmed by 6 bases and the J gene end by 4 bases; junction bases not matched to a gene: 4. The CDR3 region is CASRGTGGGYEQYF. The CDR3 DNA sequence: TGTGCCAGCAGGGGGACAGGGGGCGGGTACGAGCAGTACTTC.

The genes are TRBV9 and TRBJ2-2; D remains ambiguous. Germline V CDR1 and CDR2: SGDLS, YYNGEE. This CDR3 spans 15 amino acids. V was clipped by 0 bases and J by 6 bases, with 12 bases between them. The CDR3 DNA reads TGTGCCAGCAGCGTAGGCGGCTTTAAGTCCGGGGAGCTGTTTTTT. Protein product: CASSVGGFKSGELFF.

V usage is TRBV5-6 and J usage is TRBJ2-1, with D possibly TRBD2 on 6 matching bases. Germline CDR1 reads SGHDT; CDR2 reads YYEEEE. Trimming shortened V by 3 bases and J by 4 bases, and 17 bases separated the two germline ends. The CDR3 covers 16 residues. The CDR3 bases are TGTGCCAGCAGCTCGCCGGGAGAGCCTGGATACAATGAGCAGTTCTTC. Translating gives CASSSPGEPGYNEQFF.

The V and J genes are TRBV6-2 or TRBV6-3 and TRBJ2-3; TRBD2 matches 8 bases. Germline V lookup: CDR1 MNHEY, CDR2 SVGEGT. Trimming took 2 bases from V and 1 from J; bases not matched to a gene: 8. The CDR3 totals 17 residues. The DNA of the CDR3 is TGTGCCAGCAGTTACGGGCCTTATAGCGGGGGCACAGATACGCAGTATTTT. Translating it yields CASSYGPYSGGTDTQYF.

CDR3 sequence reads: CASSSSGSRETQYF. The CDR3 coding sequence is TGCGCCAGCAGCTCTAGCGGGAGCAGAGAGACCCAGTACTTC. This chain joins TRBV5-1 and TRBJ2-5; 10 nucleotides line up with TRBD2. The CDR3 loop spans 14 amino acids. Germline values: CDR1 SGHRS, CDR2 YFSETQ. The junction had 3 bases not matched to a gene; V was cut back by 3 bases and J by 4 bases.

A note on this clone: The sample carries other DNA sequences with the same CDR3. J is TRBJ2-3 and V is TRBV4-1, with unresolved D. Trimming removed 1 base at V and 0 bases at J, with 2 bases between. Germline values: CDR1 MGHRA, CDR2 YSYEKL. The CDR3 covers 13 residues. CDR3 region: CASSQASTDTQYF. In DNA form, the CDR3 reads TGCGCCAGCAGCCAAGCAAGCACAGATACGCAGTATTTT.

This chain uses TRBV7-2 with TRBJ2-4; 9 bases map to TRBD2. The germline V gene has CDR1 SGHTA and CDR2 FQGNSA. Losses at the gene ends were 3 bases for V and 3 bases for J; bases not matched to a gene: 6. This CDR3 spans 16 amino acids. The CDR3 loop is CASSLVLAGRKNIQYF. The CDR3 DNA reads as TGTGCCAGCAGCTTGGTTCTAGCGGGACGCAAAAACATTCAGTACTTC.

This clone was observed once. This sequence joins TRBV18 and TRBJ1-6, with 9 bases matching TRBD1. Germline V CDR1 and CDR2: KGHSH, LQKENI. The CDR3 has 16 residues. V was pared by 2 bases and J by 7 bases, with 6 bases of the junction left unmatched. The CDR3: CASSPVLGQGNSPLHF. As DNA, the CDR3 is TGTGCCAGCTCACCAGTCCTCGGACAGGGGAATTCACCCCTCCACTTT. Full variable domain (rest looked up from reference TRBV18 and TRBJ1-6): NAGVMQNPRHLVRRRGQEARLRCSPMKGHSHVYWYRQLPEEGLKFMVYLQKENIIDESGMPKERFSAEFPKEGPSILRIQQVVRGDSAAYFCASSPVLGQGNSPLHFGNGTRLTVT.

In DNA, the CDR3 is TGTGCCAGTAGTAACGACAGGACCGGGGCCAACGTCCTGACTTTC. Translating it yields CASSNDRTGANVLTF. The rearrangement uses TRBV19 and TRBJ2-6, with D tentatively TRBD1 (6 bases). V gave up 4 bases and J gave up 4 bases, with 11 bases separating them. Germline-derived CDR1 and CDR2 are LNHDA and SQIVND (reference sequence). The CDR3 is 15 residues long.

This clone was counted once. This chain connects TRBV7-9 to TRBJ1-1, with TRBD1 identical over 7 bases. There are 16 residues in the CDR3. V was clipped by 5 bases and J by 1 base; unmatched bases: 10. Germline CDR1 SEHNR, CDR2 FQNEAQ (reference sequence). CDR3 sequence: CASSRTRRQGNTEAFF. The DNA of the CDR3 is TGTGCCAGCAGCAGAACACGTAGACAGGGGAACACTGAAGCTTTCTTT.

The chain uses TRBV28 and TRBJ2-7, with TRBD2 identical over 7 bases. Losses at the gene ends were 2 bases for V and 3 bases for J; bases not matched to a gene: 1. CDR3 length: 13 amino acids. Germline CDR1 reads MDHEN; CDR2 reads SYDVKM. The CDR3: CASSLGLVYEQYF. The DNA for the CDR3 is TGTGCCAGCAGTTTAGGACTAGTCTACGAGCAGTACTTC.

This sequence joins TRBV6-5 and TRBJ2-3, with 9 bases matching TRBD1. V dropped 10 bases and J dropped 0; count of bases not matched to a gene: 5. CDR1 and CDR2 from the germline V gene are MNHEY and SVGAGI. The CDR3 covers 14 residues. DNA for the CDR3: TGTGCCACCAGGACAGGGGAGAGCACAGATACGCAGTATTTT. Translating it yields CATRTGESTDTQYF.

The chain joins TRBV3-1 (or the pseudogene TRBV3-2) to TRBJ1-3; D is unresolved. From germline, CDR1 is LGHDT and CDR2 YNNKEL (reference sequence). Between the trimmed V and J ends, which lost 1 base and 0 bases, there was a span of 10 bases. CDR3 length: 16 residues. This chain's CDR3 is CASSQGIGSSGNTIYF. The CDR3 bases are TGTGCCAGCAGCCAAGGAATCGGGAGCTCTGGAAACACCATATATTTT.

V gene TRBV4-1 combines with J gene TRBJ2-1; D is perhaps TRBD2 (5 bases). The germline V and J ends were trimmed by 1 base and 5 bases, with 6 bases remaining between them. There are 13 residues in the CDR3. CDR1 is MGHRA and CDR2 is YSYEKL in the germline V gene. CDR3 amino acids: CASSQAGNNEQFF. The CDR3 DNA reads as TGCGCCAGCAGCCAAGCCGGGAACAATGAGCAGTTCTTC.

The chain has TRBV5-1 and TRBJ2-7; D possibly corresponds to TRBD1 (5 bases). The CDR3 runs to 14 residues. Trimming took 4 bases from V and 5 from J, leaving 16 bases between them. Germline CDR1 SGHRS, CDR2 YFSETQ. The CDR3 loop reads CASSPDPSGNEQYF. In DNA form, the CDR3 reads TGCGCCAGCAGCCCGGACCCGTCAGGGAACGAGCAGTACTTC.

The CDR3 region has the DNA TGTGCCAGCAGCCAGAGAGTGAACACTGAAGCTTTCTTT. Its translation is CASSQRVNTEAFF. The chain links TRBV3-1 (or the pseudogene TRBV3-2) to TRBJ1-1, with D uncertain. V was shortened by 3 bases and J by 0 bases, with 5 bases between the two germline ends. The V gene's germline CDR1 is LGHDT and CDR2 YNNKEL (reference sequence). This CDR3 spans 13 amino acids.

This chain links TRBV28 with TRBJ1-5, with 8 bases matching TRBD1. Per germline, CDR1 MDHEN and CDR2 SYDVKM. J gave up 4 bases and V 8 bases, and 4 bases lay outside the gene matches. The CDR3 contains 13 residues. The CDR3 DNA reads as TGTGCCAGCCTCCGGGACAGGAATCAGCCCCAGCATTTT. Its protein product is CASLRDRNQPQHF.

The chain combines TRBV18 with TRBJ1-5; D uncertain. The CDR3 is 16 amino acids. V was shortened by 3 bases and J by 1 base, with 13 bases between the two germline ends. Per the germline V gene, CDR1 is KGHSH and CDR2 is LQKENI. As DNA, the CDR3 is TGTGCCAGCTCACCCTCAAGTCCGGGGAGCAATCAGCCCCAGCATTTT. Its protein product is CASSPSSPGSNQPQHF.